One T cell receptor (beta chain) is described in this entry. Its antigen is currently not known. Per-base quality was not reported, and no clone a single base away is much larger than it. The data belong to a study of cytomegalovirus exposure and HLA in healthy donors (TCRdb year 2017). Broadly, across the study: In an earlier analysis of some 550 of the donors, 250 to 350 Gb of sequence data and 117 million unique TCR beta sequences from 180 million or so T cells were reported. Typing coverage varied by locus: about 629-630 donors for A, B, C, DRB1 and DQB1; approximately 560 for DQA1; around 570 for DPA1; under 490 for DPB1. The study aimed to test whether signatures of past pathogen exposure could be identified by cataloging public T cell receptors. Every discovery cohort repertoire had been produced on one sequencing platform. An early release covering just under 650 HLA-typed donors comprised approximately 300 gigabases of sequencing data and around 80 million unique TCR sequences. A later genetic analysis used genome-wide SNP genotypes for about three fifths of the 666 donors, treating that subset as a discovery cohort. An earlier analysis of about 600 of the donors used high-throughput TCR beta sequencing to judge whether each TCR beta V gene segment behaved as functional or pseudogenic. Four to six DR-DQ haplotypes were handled as single units for association and clustering, since linkage in the cohort was strong. Donor age, sex, ethnicity and CMV serostatus were compiled together with the repertoire data. Of the 398 genotyped donors, about 80% fell in the genetic ancestry cluster associated with self-reported Caucasian donors. Besides the first cohort of 666 subjects, a separate validation cohort made up of 120 or so different subjects was used. Among a few hundred genotyped donors of the cohort, an average of around 240,000 unique TCR beta nucleotide sequences were sequenced per donor, roughly 20% of them non-productive. In a later analysis, previously published TCR beta repertoires from some 640 donors were re-analyzed and high-resolution HLA genotyping was added so that TCR occurrence patterns could be studied. The study combined high-throughput TCR immunosequencing, statistical association of individual TCRs with disease status, and machine learning to predict cytomegalovirus infection status. The later analysis used no new phenotypic data to find candidate immune exposures, relying instead on TCR beta sequences and their occurrence across donors. Using immunosequencing, the study profiled T cell repertoires from about 650 subjects and related those repertoires to cytomegalovirus serostatus. Both class I and class II loci were covered by HLA typing, at four-digit resolution.

The cohort comprised several hundred healthy bone marrow donors. All cohort members were sampled while nominally healthy, although unrecorded immune exposures were likely present. The donor was CMV seronegative and belonged to the group of approximately 320 seronegative cohort members. A peripheral blood sample was provided by each donor, and peripheral blood mononuclear cells were used for TCR beta sequencing. The Qiagen DNeasy Blood Extraction Kit was used to extract genomic DNA from the blood cell samples. The protocol used for the library was the immunoSEQ multiplex PCR assay. For the multiplex PCR, a mixture combining 60 forward primers for TCR Vbeta segments and 13 reverse primers for TCR Jbeta segments was used. The CDR3 region of rearranged TCR beta genes was amplified from genomic DNA by a multiplex PCR assay. On the Illumina HiSeq System, the amplified TCR beta libraries were sequenced as 87-base-pair reads. The original pipeline was this. Across the 640 or so repertoires, a later analysis counted some 81 million unique TCR beta chains, about 10 million of which were shared by at least two donors. To remove PCR and sequencing errors, raw reads were error-corrected and collapsed into unique sequences using a nearest-neighbor algorithm that merged closely related sequences. CDR3 sequences were aligned to IMGT reference sequences to assign V, D and J gene segments. For a sequence to be retained, a match of at least six nucleotides to both a V gene segment and a J gene segment was required. Rearrangements were called productive when the CDR3 lacked stop codons and stayed in frame with V and J; all others were non-productive. Following IMGT convention, CDR3 was defined as the stretch from the second conserved V-encoded cysteine to the conserved J-encoded phenylalanine. The earlier analysis of 587 of the donors excluded sequences that lacked an unambiguous match to a single V gene segment. An earlier analysis of 587 of the donors classified V segments as functional when productive rearrangements were above 56.7% and as segregating when the standard deviation between donors was above 5%. A statistical classification framework was built to diagnose cytomegalovirus status from the catalog of TCR beta chain sequences. A later analysis assigned V and J genes by comparing TCR nucleotide sequences with IMGT/GENE-DB human TR gene sequences. Using the TCRdist pipeline, a later analysis assigned CDR3 sequences along with most-parsimonious VDJ recombination scenarios. In a later analysis, each TCR beta chain was defined by its CDR3 amino acid sequence together with its V-gene family, and reads without a unique V-gene family were excluded. A later analysis removed roughly 590 highly shared, low-generation-probability nucleotide sequences to deal with suspected cross-contamination and a sequencing artifact. In a later analysis, a clonal expansion index for each public chain was calculated from normalized within-repertoire ranks of inferred template counts. In a later analysis, generation probabilities were computed using a VDJ recombination model fitted to out-of-frame rearrangements, and the results were checked against IGoR. In a later analysis, hypergeometric tests were used to score TCR-TCR, TCR-HLA and TCR-CMV co-occurrence, with a repertoire-size bias correction applied to TCR pairs. In a later analysis, false discovery rates were estimated by permuting HLA or CMV assignments 20 times. In a later analysis, co-occurring TCRs were grouped using DBSCAN, with TCRdist sequence similarity added in when clustering inside HLA-allele-positive subsets. Repertoires with fewer than 30,000 or more than 120,000 public chains, plus five repertoires with anomalous nucleotide sharing, were excluded from co-occurrence clustering. The table comes from immuneACCESS by way of TCRdb, which keeps in-frame sequences with V and J called. Part of the clones is missing from these tables; in studies checked, under half for an unresolved V gene and the rest for unknown reasons. V and J calls and clone size are given by that table; D and trimming were obtained from the DNA. The sample table records some 180,000 clones; about 80% of these occur just once. About 1.5% of the sample is held by the ten biggest clonotypes.

Taken from cysteine to phenylalanine, the CDR3 has 12 residues. Kept here is only the CDR3 DNA, which spans 36 bases and is read in frame from base 1. Via the germline V gene, CDR1 is LGHNA and CDR2 YNFKEQ. V loses 4 bases, J loses 7 bases, and the germline ends lie 11 bases apart. The study at large found these results: The sequencing pipeline was judged likely to have produced a cluster of highly shared sequence variants as a technical artifact. The 87-base-pair reads could not distinguish some IMGT-functional V segments, including TRBV6-2 and TRBV6-3, so those segments were excluded. Because HLA typing was unavailable for some donors at each locus, only the typed subset was used in association tests. Cytomegalovirus status was reported to be diagnosed by the classifier with high specificity and sensitivity in both the original and validation cohorts. Compared with the roughly 670-donor mean, donors in an Asian-associated ancestry cluster had fewer N-insertions in productive TCRs, according to a later genetic analysis. When HLA alleles, especially DR and DQ, strongly co-occurred, attributing TCR associations to individual alleles was difficult. Presence/absence analyses assumed roughly uniform sequencing depth across donors, an assumption that may not hold. The earlier analysis of 587 of the donors excluded some 15 rarely observed V segments, including chromosome 9 orphons, because counts were too low. Correlated functional status among segregating V segments might reflect linkage disequilibrium, but an unknown experimental factor could not be ruled out. A further reported finding was that TCR beta sequences accurately predicted the HLA-A and HLA-B alleles for most subjects in the first cohort. Most TCR sequences were seen in very few donors, while some public TCRs were found in many individuals. Specific HLA alleles were associated with 15,000 to 20,000 TCR beta sequences at a false discovery rate of 0.05 in a later analysis. Only TCR beta chains were sequenced in this cohort, and the absence of alpha or paired-chain data limited detectable features. According to a later analysis, TCR association rates differed among HLA loci, with DRB1 alleles showing the most associated TCRs and HLA-C alleles showing the fewest. A total of roughly 160 TCR beta chains were listed by the study as associated with cytomegalovirus. In a later analysis, several top co-occurrence clusters were reported to appear linked to parvovirus B19, influenza, CMV and Epstein-Barr virus. In a later analysis, most CMV-associated TCR beta chains were found to appear HLA-restricted, with HLA associations seemingly driven largely by CMV exposure. In a later analysis, HLA-associated TCR beta chains showed more clonal expansion and lower generation probabilities than non-associated chains that were equally common. An association between a missense DCLRE1C variant and V-gene and J-gene trimming of TCR beta chains was found in a later genetic analysis and replicated in an independent cohort. The only immune exposure information available for the cohort was CMV serostatus. In vitro tests confirmed that a few of the cytomegalovirus-associated TCR beta chains recognize cytomegalovirus antigens. Broadly in line with IMGT annotations, most TCR beta V segments showed up in productive rearrangements about 90% or about 30% of the time in an earlier analysis of several hundred of the donors. The authors suggested that the approach could potentially be extended to other disease states and immunological phenotypes.

The chain links TRBV4-2 with TRBJ2-7; TRBD2 is perhaps the D gene, given 6 matching bases. This TCR was sampled from a man between 18 and 29 years old in good health and CMV-seronegative. Sequenced material: PBMCs. The DNA reads TGTGCCAGCAGCCCCACGGGAGTTGAGCAGTACTTC. Translated, it gives CASSPTGVEQYF.